This entry lists 29 T cell receptor beta chains sequenced from one sample in a study of T cell repertoires in cytomegalovirus infection. The antigens for these receptors are not known. TCRdb reanalysed the reads using MiXCR and keeps one entry per CDR3 protein. Here the sample spans some 350,000 distinct CDR3 sequences, just under 35% being singletons. The source material was cultured PBMCs, sampled from culture after CMV antigen stimulation. Receptors were obtained from a human donor in good health (CMV status not recorded). Some clones in this sample may be carry-over from other donors' samples.

This clonotype appeared many times. J is TRBJ2-7 and V is TRBV5-1; D might be TRBD1 or TRBD2, each matching 5 bases. The V end lost 1 base, the J end lost 3 bases, and 8 bases lay between the germline ends. The germline V gene encodes CDR1 SGHRS and CDR2 YFSETQ. This CDR3 is 13 amino acids long. CDR3 DNA sequence: TGCGCCAGCAGCTTGTTGGGGGACTACGAGCAGTACTTC. Its protein is CASSLLGDYEQYF.

The chain joins TRBV19 to TRBJ2-3; D remains ambiguous. The germline V gene has CDR1 LNHDA and CDR2 SQIVND (reference sequence). CDR3 size: 16 residues. V was cut by 5 bases and J by 0 bases, with 15 bases left in between. CDR3 protein: CASSSLGISSTDTQYF. The CDR3 DNA reads TGTGCCAGTAGTTCGTTGGGGATATCGAGCACAGATACGCAGTATTTT.

This clonotype has more than one count but fewer than ten. The J gene is TRBJ1-5, the V gene TRBV7-9; D remains unclear. This CDR3 spans 13 amino acids. The germline gives CDR1 SEHNR, CDR2 FQNEAQ (reference sequence). V lost 4 bases to trimming and J lost 3 bases, with 7 bases between them. Here the CDR3 DNA reads TGTGCCAGCAGCTCTACCCCCAATCAGCCCCAGCATTTT. This translates into CASSSTPNQPQHF.

This chain connects TRBV10-3 to TRBJ2-3, with TRBD1 matching over 7 bases. From germline, CDR1 is ENHRY and CDR2 SYGVKD. This CDR3 has 14 amino acids. Trimming took 2 bases from V and 4 from J; bases not matched to a gene: 3. This chain's CDR3 is CAISETTGSDTQYF. The CDR3 region has the DNA TGTGCCATCAGTGAGACGACAGGGTCAGATACGCAGTATTTT.

The chain recombines TRBV11-2 with TRBJ1-1; no clear D. The CDR3 runs to 13 residues. Germline V gene lookup returns CDR1 SGHAT and CDR2 FQNNGV. Trimming removed 2 bases from V and 1 base from J, with 5 bases in between. The CDR3 reads CASSLKRNTEAFF. CDR3 sequence (DNA): TGTGCCAGCAGCTTAAAGAGGAACACTGAAGCTTTCTTT.

This clonotype was seen a handful of times. The J gene is TRBJ1-2, the V gene TRBV27, with 8 bases matching TRBD1. CDR3 length equals 15 residues. Trimming removed 0 bases from V and 8 bases from J; junction bases left unmatched: 8. Per germline, CDR1 MNHEY and CDR2 SMNVEV (reference sequence). CDR3 sequence reads: CASSLSGTGSLGYTF. DNA of the CDR3: TGTGCCAGCAGTTTATCGGGGACAGGATCGTTAGGCTACACCTTC.

This clonotype was counted a few times. CDR3 amino acids: CASSSIDRVGTEAFF. For the CDR3, the DNA is TGTGCCAGCAGCTCAATCGACAGGGTCGGTACTGAAGCTTTCTTT. The chain links TRBV7-9 to TRBJ1-1, with 7 bases aligning to TRBD1. Germline loops: CDR1 SEHNR, CDR2 FQNEAQ (reference sequence). The J segment lost 5 bases and the V segment lost 4 bases, leaving 10 bases of the junction unmatched. The CDR3 is made up of 15 amino acids.

The V and J genes are TRBV6-5 and TRBJ2-5; no clear D. Germline V gene data show CDR1 as MNHEY and CDR2 as SVGAGI. The CDR3 totals 11 residues. Trimming cost V 4 bases and J 6 bases, with 6 bases left between them. CDR3 nucleotide sequence: TGTGCCAGCAGTTTGGGGAAGACCCAGTACTTC. It codes for CASSLGKTQYF.

This clonotype appeared many times. The chain is built from TRBV28 and TRBJ1-2; 12 nucleotides match TRBD1. This CDR3 spans 14 amino acids. Germline lookup yields CDR1 MDHEN and CDR2 SYDVKM. J was trimmed by 8 bases and V by 3 bases; bases with no gene match: 4. CDR3 residues: CASSLGQGARGYTF. The CDR3, as DNA: TGTGCCAGCAGTTTGGGACAGGGGGCGAGAGGCTACACCTTC.

The chain carries TRBV12-3 or TRBV12-4 and TRBJ2-3; the match to TRBD2 covers 9 bases. V shed 3 bases, J shed 0 bases, and the junction held 7 bases outside the gene matches. CDR3 size: 17 residues. CDR3 bases: TGTGCCAGCAGTTTGACTAGCGGAGGTCCTAGCACAGATACGCAGTATTTT. Amino acids: CASSLTSGGPSTDTQYF.

This clonotype was found a few times. This chain links TRBV7-2 with TRBJ2-7, with 7 bases aligning to TRBD1. V gave up 3 bases and J gave up 2 bases; unmatched junction bases: 4. CDR3 size: 14 residues. Germline assignment: CDR1 SGHTA and CDR2 FQGNSA. CDR3 DNA: TGTGCCAGCAGCTTGGTTCAGGGGGCCTACGAGCAGTACTTC. This codes for CASSLVQGAYEQYF. Full variable domain (rest looked up from reference TRBV7-2 and TRBJ2-7): GAGVSQSPSNKVTEKGKDVELRCDPISGHTALYWYRQSLGQGLEFLIYFQGNSAPDKSGLPSDRFSAERTGGSVSTLTIQRTQQEDSAVYLCASSLVQGAYEQYFGPGTRLTVT.

This clonotype was seen more than once but under ten times. The rearrangement links TRBV7-2 to TRBJ2-1; 7 bases fit TRBD2. The germline V gene has CDR1 SGHTA and CDR2 FQGNSA. There are 14 residues in the CDR3. V lost 3 bases, J lost 4 bases, and 3 bases stayed unmatched. The CDR3 is CASSLLAVYNEQFF. For the CDR3, the DNA is TGTGCCAGCAGCTTGCTAGCGGTATACAATGAGCAGTTCTTC.

V gene TRBV5-1 combines with J gene TRBJ2-6; perhaps TRBD2 as D (5 bases). This CDR3 is built from 13 residues. Germline V gene sequence: CDR1 SGHRS, CDR2 YFSETQ. V lost 7 bases, J lost 2 bases, and 7 bases lay in between. Here the CDR3 DNA reads TGCGCCAGCGTCGGGACTGGGGCCAACGTCCTGACTTTC. Residues: CASVGTGANVLTF.

This clonotype was found a few times. Germline is not matched at one junction end, which may reflect a read error. V usage is TRBV4-1 and J usage is TRBJ1-2; 8 nucleotides agree with TRBD1. Germline V gene data show CDR1 as MGHRA and CDR2 as YSYEKL. CDR3 size: 14 residues. DNA of the CDR3: TGTGCCAGCAGCCAAGGGGACAGGATCATCGCGAGCACCTTC. Its protein product is CASSQGDRIIASTF.

To note about this clonotype: A read error may account for a junction end that differs from germline. The V and J genes are TRBV7-2 and TRBJ2-1, with 9 bases that match TRBD1. The CDR3 sequence is 12 residues long. Looked up from germline, CDR1 is SGHTA and CDR2 is FQGNSA. The CDR3 DNA sequence: TGTGCCAGCAGCTACGACAGGGGGTATGTGATCTTC. Its protein is CASSYDRGYVIF.

This clonotype was recorded many times. The rearrangement links TRBV7-2 to TRBJ2-3, with D tentatively TRBD2 (5 bases). CDR1 is SGHTA and CDR2 is FQGNSA in the germline V gene. The CDR3 length is 13 residues. V was shortened by 4 bases and J by 1 base, with 6 bases between the two germline ends. The CDR3, as DNA: TGTGCCAGCAGCTCCGGGGGCACAGATACGCAGTATTTT. Encoded protein: CASSSGGTDTQYF.

The sample holds a few counts of this clonotype. The V and J genes are TRBV7-2 and TRBJ1-5; 11 bases line up with TRBD1. Per the germline V gene, CDR1 is SGHTA and CDR2 is FQGNSA. The V and J ends lost 5 bases and 4 bases, in that order; junction bases with no gene match: 7. The CDR3 consists of 16 residues. The CDR3 loop is CASSRSGQGGNQPQHF. CDR3 DNA: TGTGCCAGCAGCCGCTCGGGACAGGGGGGGAATCAGCCCCAGCATTTT. Complete variable domain (other parts from reference TRBV7-2 and TRBJ1-5): GAGVSQSPSNKVTEKGKDVELRCDPISGHTALYWYRQSLGQGLEFLIYFQGNSAPDKSGLPSDRFSAERTGGSVSTLTIQRTQQEDSAVYLCASSRSGQGGNQPQHFGDGTRLSIL.

CDR3 protein: CASSLGRGKETQYF. CDR3 coding DNA: TGTGCCAGCAGCTTAGGACGGGGAAAAGAGACCCAGTACTTC. V usage is TRBV7-8 and J usage is TRBJ2-5; weak D call: TRBD2 (5 bases). Germline V gives CDR1 SGHVS, CDR2 FQNEAQ. Trimming removed 1 base at V and 3 bases at J, with 9 bases between. The CDR3 has 14 residues.

As concerns this clonotype: As the CDR3 is not closed by the conserved phenylalanine or tryptophan, this likely results from a read error. No DNA is shown, since the ends of the CDR3 on it are uncertain; the CDR3 is the one TCRdb lists. The chain is built from TRBV6-1 and TRBJ2-7; the table's D call, TRBD2, has no DNA check behind it. Inclusive of both ends, the CDR3 amounts to 9 amino acids. Looked up from germline, CDR1 is MNHNS and CDR2 is SASEGT. This CDR3 is CATQDSHLG.

This CDR3 reads CASSQDRESYNEQFF. DNA of the CDR3: TGTGCCAGCAGCCAAGACAGGGAATCCTACAATGAGCAGTTCTTC. The chain carries TRBV5-4 and TRBJ2-1; 7 bases map to TRBD1. Germline CDR1 is SGHNT and CDR2 is YYREEE (reference sequence). CDR3 length equals 15 residues. The V and J ends lost 4 bases and 1 base, in that order; junction bases with no gene match: 5.

The sample holds a few counts of this clonotype. This chain uses TRBV7-9 with TRBJ2-1; D ambiguous. The germline V gene has CDR1 SEHNR and CDR2 FQNEAQ (reference sequence). V was shortened by 1 base and J by 9 bases, with 7 bases between the two germline ends. This CDR3 region has 12 residues. The CDR3 reads CASSLEGAEQFF. CDR3 nucleotides: TGTGCCAGCAGCTTAGAAGGCGCTGAGCAGTTCTTC.

The gene calls are TRBV5-1 and TRBJ2-6, with 8 nucleotides matching TRBD1. With V trimmed by 4 bases and J by 1 base, 10 bases remained unmatched. Germline lookup yields CDR1 SGHRS and CDR2 YFSETQ. The CDR3 consists of 18 residues. This CDR3 is CASSPWTGRTSGANVLTF. The CDR3 DNA sequence: TGCGCCAGCAGCCCCTGGACAGGGCGTACGTCTGGGGCCAACGTCCTGACTTTC.

The count of this clonotype is one. Relative to the germline gene, one junction end is altered; a read error may explain this. The chain employs TRBV5-3 and TRBJ1-5; D is perhaps TRBD1 (5 bases). TRBV5-3 is an ORF, and what it does is uncertain. The CDR3 sequence is 15 residues long. CDR3 sequence: CASSLEGVGNQPQHF. The CDR3, as DNA: TGTGCCAGCAGCTTGGAAGGGGTTGGCAATCAGCCCCAGCATTTT.

In its sample, this clonotype was seen once. A read error may explain this, as a much larger clone is one base away. The CDR3 DNA sequence: TGTGCCAGCAGCTTACGACAGGGGGCTAACAGTGAGCAGTTCTTC. Its translation is CASSLRQGANSEQFF. The chain recombines TRBV7-8 with TRBJ2-1, with TRBD1 matching over 10 bases. V shed 2 bases and J 9 bases; nucleotides not matched to a gene: 7. The length of the CDR3 is 15 residues. CDR1 is SGHVS, CDR2 FQNEAQ, per germline. Combining the CDR3 with reference TRBV7-8 and TRBJ2-1 gives the whole variable domain GAGVSQSPRYKVAKRGQDVALRCDPISGHVSLFWYQQALGQGPEFLTYFQNEAQLDKSGLPSDRFFAERPEGSVSTLKIQRTQQEDSAVYLCASSLRQGANSEQFFGPGTRLTVL.

This clonotype has only a few counts. The rearrangement joins TRBV20-1 to TRBJ2-7; TRBD1 agrees at 7 bases. After removal of 3 bases from V and 0 bases from J, the junction contained 8 bases not matched to a gene. CDR3 size: 15 residues. Germline V gene data show CDR1 as DFQATT and CDR2 as SNEGSKA (reference sequence). The CDR3 is CSARHSTGLSYEQYF. The CDR3, as DNA: TGCAGTGCTAGGCATTCGACAGGGCTCTCCTACGAGCAGTACTTC.

The V call is TRBV12-3 or TRBV12-4, the J call TRBJ1-4, with TRBD1 matching over 9 bases. J gave up 6 bases and V 2 bases, and 4 bases lay outside the gene matches. The CDR3 is 15 amino acids. The CDR3 sequence is CASSLLGQGYEKLFF. Written as DNA, the CDR3 is TGTGCCAGCAGTTTACTAGGACAGGGGTATGAAAAACTGTTTTTT.

CDR3 bases: TGCAGTGCTAGGGGACTAGCGGAAGACTCTAGCACAGATACGCAGTATTTT. Translation: CSARGLAEDSSTDTQYF. The chain is built from TRBV20-1 and TRBJ2-3; TRBD2 aligns across 11 bases. V lost 3 bases and J lost 0; bases outside the gene matches: 8. Germline CDR1 is DFQATT and CDR2 is SNEGSKA (reference sequence). CDR3 length: 17 amino acids.

The sample holds many counts of this clonotype. The chain carries TRBV11-2 and TRBJ1-5; D might be TRBD1 (6 bases). The CDR3 totals 16 residues. V was cut by 1 base and J by 3 bases, with 13 bases left in between. From germline, CDR1 is SGHAT and CDR2 FQNNGV. CDR3: CASSLGERGNNQPQHF. DNA of the CDR3: TGTGCCAGCAGCTTAGGGGAGAGGGGGAACAATCAGCCCCAGCATTTT.

The chain links TRBV7-2 to TRBJ1-3, with D unclear. The V end lost 2 bases, the J end lost 3 bases, and 14 bases lay between the germline ends. This CDR3 is built from 16 residues. Germline V gives CDR1 SGHTA, CDR2 FQGNSA. The CDR3 bases are TGTGCCAGCAGCTTATTGGGAATACCGATTGGAAACACCATATATTTT. Protein: CASSLLGIPIGNTIYF.